Following are 26 T cell receptor beta chains from one sample sequenced in a study of T-cell reconstitution after alpha-beta-depleted transplantation in children. The TCRbeta library incorporated unique molecular identifiers. TCRdb recomputed calls from the PCR reads with MiXCR, one row per CDR3 protein. Of almost 400,000 distinct CDR3 sequences listed, roughly 20% are singletons. The source was PBMCs from the stem cell graft donor, collected from the stem cell graft. These receptors originate from a human donor who donated a stem cell graft to a child with acute myeloid leukemia.

This clonotype was seen many times. The V gene is TRBV20-1, the J gene TRBJ2-7, with D unresolved. Germline V lookup: CDR1 DFQATT, CDR2 SNEGSKA (reference sequence). Trimming pared 0 bases from V and 4 bases from J, leaving 10 bases between. This CDR3 spans 13 amino acids. CDR3 in amino acids: CSARDPLTYEQYF. The CDR3 coding sequence is TGCAGTGCTAGAGATCCCCTAACGTACGAGCAGTACTTC.

Written as DNA, the CDR3 is TGTGCCAGCAGTTTCGGGACAGAGAATTCACCCCTCCACTTT. As protein: CASSFGTENSPLHF. The rearrangement uses TRBV12-3 or TRBV12-4 and TRBJ1-6; 7 nucleotides align to TRBD1. This CDR3 is 14 amino acids long. Trimming removed 3 bases from V and 7 bases from J; junction bases left unmatched: 3.

The chain joins TRBV7-9 to TRBJ2-7; 10 nucleotides match TRBD2. J gave up 4 bases and V 4 bases, and 4 bases lay outside the gene matches. The CDR3 is 14 residues long. The germline V gene has CDR1 SEHNR and CDR2 FQNEAQ (reference sequence). The CDR3 protein is CASSSSGSFYEQYF. CDR3 nucleotides: TGTGCCAGCAGCTCTAGCGGGAGCTTTTACGAGCAGTACTTC.

The sample holds a few counts of this clonotype. The chain is built from TRBV4-1 and TRBJ2-1; D is ambiguous. The V end lost 0 bases, the J end lost 6 bases, and 15 bases lay between the germline ends. Germline V gene data show CDR1 as MGHRA and CDR2 as YSYEKL. The CDR3 extends over 16 amino acids. The CDR3 protein is CASSQEVASPSNEQFF. CDR3 nucleotide sequence: TGCGCCAGCAGCCAAGAAGTGGCTTCTCCGAGCAATGAGCAGTTCTTC.

This clonotype was picked up a small number of times. CDR3 sequence reads: CASSPQRTGLWTDTQYF. The CDR3 bases are TGTGCCAGCAGCCCGCAACGGACAGGGCTGTGGACAGATACGCAGTATTTT. The chain is built from TRBV7-2 and TRBJ2-3; the match to TRBD1 covers 8 bases. The germline V gene has CDR1 SGHTA and CDR2 FQGNSA. The V and J ends lost 5 bases and 3 bases, in that order; junction bases with no gene match: 13. The CDR3 runs to 17 residues.

This clonotype turned up a few times. The chain has TRBV20-1 and TRBJ2-1; D gene unclear. Germline CDR1 and CDR2: DFQATT and SNEGSKA (reference sequence). This CDR3 has 13 residues. V was pared by 5 bases and J by 0 bases, with 8 bases between. The CDR3 sequence: CSAPWSSYNEQFF. CDR3 in DNA: TGCAGTGCTCCCTGGTCCTCCTACAATGAGCAGTTCTTC.

This clonotype was counted at least ten times. The chain is built from TRBV6-6 and TRBJ2-5; possibly TRBD2 for D (6 bases). CDR1 and CDR2 from the germline V gene are MNHNY and SVGAGI (reference sequence). The CDR3 covers 13 residues. Deletions cut 4 bases from V and 6 bases from J, with 12 bases between. The DNA for the CDR3 is TGTGCCAGCAGTTGGGGGGATGTGAAGACCCAGTACTTC. It translates to CASSWGDVKTQYF.

The chain combines TRBV20-1 with TRBJ2-2, with TRBD2 matching over 10 bases. Germline lookup yields CDR1 DFQATT and CDR2 SNEGSKA (reference sequence). The CDR3 is made up of 16 amino acids. The V segment lost 5 bases and the J segment 5 bases; nucleotides outside the gene matches: 11. CDR3 nucleotides: TGCAGTGCTGGCCCCAGCGGGAGGGCCTGGACCGGGGAGCTGTTTTTT. The encoded protein is CSAGPSGRAWTGELFF.

CDR3 sequence reads: CASSPLGAGEDRELFF. Written as DNA, the CDR3 is TGTGCCAGCAGTCCCCTGGGAGCGGGAGAGGATCGGGAGCTGTTTTTT. The chain links TRBV6-1 to TRBJ2-2; 8 nucleotides agree with TRBD2. Germline CDR1 MNHNS, CDR2 SASEGT. This CDR3 is 16 amino acids long. The junction had 14 bases not matched to a gene; V was cut back by 5 bases and J by 9 bases.

This clonotype was observed a few times. The chain links TRBV12-3 or TRBV12-4 to TRBJ2-7, with D tentatively TRBD2 (5 bases). The CDR3 is made up of 14 amino acids. V was pared by 7 bases and J by 5 bases, with 18 bases between. The CDR3: CASNGGDPRDEQYF. The CDR3 DNA reads TGTGCCAGCAATGGAGGAGACCCGCGGGACGAGCAGTACTTC.

The V call is TRBV7-9, the J call TRBJ2-7; 8 nucleotides agree with TRBD1. Germline CDR1 SEHNR, CDR2 FQNEAQ (reference sequence). V lost 10 bases, J lost 1 base, and 9 bases stayed unmatched. The CDR3 covers 14 residues. The CDR3: CATDRGGGSYEQYF. DNA for the CDR3: TGTGCCACAGACAGGGGCGGAGGTTCCTACGAGCAGTACTTC.

This clonotype was found many times. The chain recombines TRBV3-1 with TRBJ2-1; TRBD2 agrees at 16 bases. Germline loops: CDR1 LGHDT, CDR2 YNNKEL (reference sequence). The CDR3 is 15 amino acids. Trimming took 4 bases from V and 10 from J; bases not matched to a gene: 4. The CDR3 loop reads CASSPGTSGRAEQFF. The DNA for the CDR3 is TGTGCCAGCAGCCCCGGGACTAGCGGGAGGGCCGAGCAGTTCTTC.

This clonotype has only a few counts. V and J are TRBV15 and TRBJ2-3; 8 nucleotides agree with TRBD1. CDR1 and CDR2 from the germline V gene are LNHNV and YYDKDF (reference sequence). The CDR3 length is 15 residues. J gave up 7 bases and V 0 bases, and 6 bases lay outside the gene matches. This chain's CDR3 is CATSRDPGGVYTQYF. The CDR3 bases are TGTGCCACCAGCAGAGATCCAGGGGGCGTATATACGCAGTATTTT.

This clonotype appeared a few times. The V call is TRBV9, the J call TRBJ2-7, with TRBD2 matching 13 bases. Germline V gene sequence: CDR1 SGDLS, CDR2 YYNGEE. J lost 2 bases, V lost 3 bases, and 11 bases had no gene match. The CDR3 covers 18 residues. CDR3 DNA sequence: TGTGCCAGCAGCGCTGGACTAGCGGGAGCCGAACTAGCCTACGAGCAGTACTTC. It is translated as CASSAGLAGAELAYEQYF.

This clonotype was seen more than once but under ten times. The chain has TRBV15 and TRBJ2-7; tentative D call: TRBD2 (6 bases). V lost 5 bases and J 4 bases, leaving 12 bases between the germline ends. The CDR3 loop spans 13 amino acids. Looked up from germline, CDR1 is LNHNV and CDR2 is YYDKDF (reference sequence). CDR3 sequence reads: CATSASREYEQYF. The CDR3 DNA follows: TGTGCCACCAGCGCGAGTCGGGAGTACGAGCAGTACTTC.

This clonotype appeared many times. The chain is built from TRBV7-2 and TRBJ2-1; 10 bases fit TRBD2. The junction had 5 bases not matched to a gene; V was cut back by 2 bases and J by 7 bases. Germline V gene lookup returns CDR1 SGHTA and CDR2 FQGNSA. CDR3 length: 15 amino acids. The CDR3 DNA reads as TGTGCCAGCAGCTTATATCCTAGCGGGAGTAATGAGCAGTTCTTC. Translation: CASSLYPSGSNEQFF.

As to this clonotype: A much larger clone is a single base away; this may be a read error. Because it lacks the conserved phenylalanine or tryptophan at the end, this CDR3 is likely a read error. The chain links TRBV20-1 to TRBJ2-1; the match to TRBD2 covers 8 bases. The germline gives CDR1 DFQATT, CDR2 SNEGSKA (reference sequence). The CDR3 runs 15 residues. V shed 5 bases, J shed 3 bases, and the junction held 9 bases outside the gene matches. CDR3 loop: CSAPDRAGVYNEQFL. CDR3 nucleotide sequence: TGCAGTGCTCCGGACCGAGCGGGGGTCTACAATGAGCAGTTCCTC.

This clonotype was picked up a small number of times. The chain carries TRBV6-5 and TRBJ2-5; D gene ambiguous. The CDR3 length is 10 residues. V was trimmed by 6 bases and J by 13 bases, leaving 12 bases between them. Germline assignment: CDR1 MNHEY and CDR2 SVGAGI. For the CDR3, the DNA is TGTGCCAGCAGCCCCAAATTGGTGTACTTC. It encodes CASSPKLVYF.

This clonotype was picked up many times. This chain links TRBV24-1 with TRBJ1-1, with D unclear. Trimming pared 0 bases from V and 1 base from J, leaving 2 bases between. Germline CDR1 is KGHDR and CDR2 is SFDVKD. The CDR3 is 13 amino acids. CDR3 region: CATSDLKNTEAFF. The CDR3 bases are TGTGCCACCAGTGATTTGAAGAACACTGAAGCTTTCTTT.

This clonotype was seen a handful of times. The chain carries TRBV20-1 and TRBJ2-3; TRBD2 agrees at 10 bases. The CDR3 is 13 residues long. CDR1 DFQATT and CDR2 SNEGSKA come from the germline V gene (reference sequence). The CDR3 nucleotides are TGCAGCGAACCGGGACTAGCGACAGATACGCAGTATTTT. Amino acids: CSEPGLATDTQYF.

This clonotype was observed many times. The rearrangement joins TRBV20-1 to TRBJ2-7; D perhaps matches TRBD1 (5 bases). CDR3 size: 14 residues. V was trimmed by 3 bases and J by 1 base, leaving 13 bases between them. The germline V gene has CDR1 DFQATT and CDR2 SNEGSKA (reference sequence). This chain's CDR3 is CSASRGSNSYEQYF. Here the CDR3 DNA reads TGCAGTGCTAGTAGGGGCTCGAATTCCTACGAGCAGTACTTC.

In this sample, this clonotype turned up many times. The chain combines TRBV29-1 with TRBJ1-4, with 9 positions matching TRBD1. CDR1 is SQVTM and CDR2 is ANQGSEA in the germline V gene. Trimming took 8 bases from V and 8 from J; bases not matched to a gene: 9. This CDR3 region has 13 residues. CDR3 amino acids: CSYNRGRNEKLFF. Here the CDR3 DNA reads TGCAGCTACAACAGGGGGCGTAACGAAAAACTGTTTTTT.

In its sample, this clonotype was seen many times. The chain employs TRBV12-3 or TRBV12-4 and TRBJ2-1; 9 bases map to TRBD1. V shed 7 bases and J 4 bases; nucleotides not matched to a gene: 8. The CDR3 sequence is 15 residues long. The DNA for the CDR3 is TGTGCCAGCACCCTACAGGGGGCGCGGTACAATGAGCAGTTCTTC. Translation: CASTLQGARYNEQFF.

This clonotype was found a few times. V gene TRBV7-9 combines with J gene TRBJ2-1; perhaps D is TRBD1 or TRBD2 (5 bases each). Trimming shortened V by 3 bases and J by 0 bases, and 15 bases separated the two germline ends. Germline assignment: CDR1 SEHNR and CDR2 FQNEAQ (reference sequence). CDR3 length: 17 residues. In nucleotides, the CDR3 is TGTGCCAGCAGCTTCACCGGGACGAGAAGCTCCTACAATGAGCAGTTCTTC. The encoded protein is CASSFTGTRSSYNEQFF.

The rearrangement links TRBV6-5 to TRBJ2-7, with D possibly called TRBD1 or TRBD2 (5 bases each). This CDR3 has 17 amino acids. Trimming took off 2 bases at V and 3 bases at J, with 20 bases between the two ends. CDR1 is MNHEY and CDR2 is SVGAGI in the germline V gene. CDR3 DNA: TGTGCCAGCAGTTACCAATTTCCCCTGGGACCAAGCTACGAGCAGTACTTC. Its translation: CASSYQFPLGPSYEQYF.

The chain joins TRBV2 to TRBJ2-3, with D tentatively TRBD1 (5 bases). V was clipped by 2 bases and J by 5 bases, with 11 bases between them. CDR1 SNHLY and CDR2 FYNNEI come from the germline V gene. The CDR3 consists of 14 residues. The CDR3 sequence is CASSEFQGRDTQYF. In DNA form, the CDR3 reads TGTGCCAGCAGTGAATTCCAGGGTCGAGATACGCAGTATTTT.